This T cell receptor beta chain was documented in a study of T cell responses to AZD1222 COVID-19 vaccine. Findings of the study overall: In the spike-specific TCR repertoire, nearly half reportedly target unmutated variant regions. Only after the peak T cell response were repertoires sampled.

Profiled with immunoSEQ multiplex PCR; TCRdb holds only in-frame clones, not every one. The sample holds 120,000 or so clones; 75% to 95% are singletons and the top ten take 4% to 5%. Looked up from germline, CDR1 is SGHRS and CDR2 is YFSETQ. Deletions cut 0 bases from V and 2 bases from J, with 2 bases between. The CDR3 is 12 amino acids. As concerns this clone: As yet, its antigen is unknown.

The receptor was isolated from an adult who received the MenACWY meningococcal vaccine as a control. The chain combines TRBV5-1 with TRBJ1-2, with D hard to call. Sample: peripheral blood, taken 28 days after the second dose of the MenACWY control vaccine. The CDR3 coding sequence is TGCGCCAGCAGCTTGGACAACTATGGCTACACCTTC. This encodes CASSLDNYGYTF.